This TCR beta chain was identified during a study of blood T cell repertoires in COVID-19. In the original processing: It was from reference gene primer amplification that nucleated cell counts were estimated. Using immunoSEQ multiplex PCR, the repertoire was profiled, and TCRdb retains in-frame clones only, with some absent. D and trimming come from the DNA, and the V and J calls and clone size come from that table. The sample includes about 270,000 clones, about 85% of them seen just once. J was trimmed by 1 base and V by 3 bases; bases with no gene match: 11. This CDR3 region has 16 residues. Germline V gene lookup returns CDR1 GTSNPN and CDR2 SVGIG (reference sequence).

This chain links TRBV30 with TRBJ2-5; TRBD1 matches 7 bases. The source material was PBMCs or T cells enriched from blood (not recorded which). This clonotype was obtained from a woman aged 45 to 65 who had recovered from COVID-19. CDR3: CAWSSSATGFQETQYF. DNA for the CDR3: TGTGCCTGGAGCTCGAGTGCGACAGGGTTCCAAGAGACCCAGTACTTC.